The text below deals with one T cell receptor (beta chain). The sample comes from a study of blood T cell repertoires in COVID-19. Study summary: Acute and convalescent COVID-19 specimens originated in the United States, Italy and Spain. PBMCs, B-cell-depleted T cells, or T cells were the source of the cDNA or gDNA that made up the material.

Under the authors' procedure: Reference gene primer amplification gave nucleated cell count estimates. Generated by immunoSEQ multiplex PCR, the TCRdb table keeps only in-frame clones and is missing some. V, J and clone size are taken as reported in that table, and D and trimming were inferred from the DNA itself. The sample records a few hundred thousand clones, more than 65% being singletons. This receptor was taken from a man in his forties who had recovered from COVID-19. The source material was peripheral blood.

The CDR3 region is CASSFQGTYEQYF. CDR3 in DNA: TGTGCCAGCAGCTTTCAGGGTACCTACGAGCAGTACTTC. V gene TRBV5-6 combines with J gene TRBJ2-7; D is possibly TRBD1 (5 bases). This CDR3 spans 13 amino acids. Germline CDR1 reads SGHDT; CDR2 reads YYEEEE. V gave up 2 bases and J gave up 2 bases, with 8 bases separating them.